The source of this T cell receptor beta chain is a study of T cells in Graves' hyperthyroidism and ophthalmopathy. Overall study: Initial diagnosis, before any treatment, was when peripheral blood was collected.

The CDR3 runs to 16 residues. Between the trimmed V and J ends, which lost 6 bases and 1 base, there was a span of 13 bases. Germline CDR1 MDHEN, CDR2 SYDVKM. Lactation, pregnancy, other autoimmune disease or uncontrolled infection led to exclusion of patients. This clonotype was counted ten times or more. Its antigen is unidentified. Whole-study findings and limits: Among thyroid clonotypes expanded above 0.001, most also appeared in blood. Model output signaled ophthalmopathy a median 6.5 months ahead of onset.

Using RNA transcripts as the source, TCR beta CDR3 regions were amplified. A set of HTBI primers served as the primers for a first-round RT-PCR of the TCR CDR3. TCRdb re-analysed the multiplex PCR reads in MiXCR, keeping a single row per CDR3 protein. The sample contains around 520,000 distinct CDR3 sequences, around 13% of which appear only once. V is TRBV28 and J is TRBJ2-6; tentatively, D is TRBD1 or TRBD2 (5 bases each). The source material was blood. The receptor was derived from a woman in her thirties or forties with Graves' hyperthyroidism. CDR3 loop: CASSSAGASGANVLTF. CDR3 sequence (DNA): TGTGCCAGCAGCTCCGCCGGGGCTTCTGGGGCCAACGTCCTGACTTTC.